Below are 18 T cell receptor beta chains sequenced from a single sample in a study of cytomegalovirus exposure and HLA in healthy donors. Primers for the PCR totalled 60 Vbeta and 13 Jbeta. Sequencing used immunoSEQ multiplex PCR; TCRdb keeps in-frame clones, though not all of them. The sample has 130,000 or so clones, and its top ten clones hold over 1.5%. Sequenced: PBMCs. The source is a woman in her 40s in good health and CMV-seropositive.

The chain joins TRBV6-5 to TRBJ1-2; no definite D call. Trimming took off 6 bases at V and 4 bases at J, with 12 bases between the two ends. The CDR3 runs 13 residues. Germline V gives CDR1 MNHEY, CDR2 SVGAGI. Here the CDR3 DNA reads TGTGCCAGCAGCGAGGGTAACCTCTATGGCTACACCTTC. Translation: CASSEGNLYGYTF.

The chain combines TRBV6-5 with TRBJ1-4; the D gene is possibly TRBD1 (5 bases). V lost 6 bases and J 6 bases, leaving 8 bases between the germline ends. This CDR3 comprises 12 residues. CDR1 and CDR2 from the germline V gene are MNHEY and SVGAGI. Here the CDR3 reads CASSPGYEKLFF. The CDR3 DNA follows: TGTGCCAGCAGCCCAGGGTATGAAAAACTGTTTTTT.

The chain employs TRBV6-5 and TRBJ2-3; 7 bases agree with TRBD1. Germline assignment: CDR1 MNHEY and CDR2 SVGAGI. The CDR3 contains 13 residues. The J segment lost 2 bases and the V segment lost 6 bases, leaving 2 bases of the junction unmatched. CDR3 in amino acids: CASRGTATDTQYF. CDR3 nucleotides: TGTGCCAGCAGGGGGACAGCCACAGATACGCAGTATTTT.

CDR3 sequence reads: CASSPPFDGGEKLFF. The CDR3, as DNA: TGTGCCAGCAGTCCCCCCTTCGACGGGGGTGAAAAACTGTTTTTT. This chain uses TRBV28 with TRBJ1-4; TRBD1 might be the D (5 bases). Trimming cost V 5 bases and J 7 bases, with 17 bases left between them. Germline CDR1 is MDHEN and CDR2 is SYDVKM. This CDR3 is built from 15 residues.

The chain employs TRBV7-3 and TRBJ1-4, with TRBD1 matching 8 bases. Germline values: CDR1 SGHTA, CDR2 FQGTGA. Germline trimming cut 5 bases from V and 7 bases from J; bases unmatched to any gene: 3. This CDR3 comprises 13 residues. CDR3 amino acids: CASSRDRGEKLFF. The DNA of the CDR3 is TGTGCCAGCAGCAGAGACAGGGGTGAAAAACTGTTTTTT. The entire variable domain, with the rest obtained from reference TRBV7-3 and TRBJ1-4, is as follows: GAGVSQTPSNKVTEKGKYVELRCDPISGHTALYWYRQSLGQGPEFLIYFQGTGAADDSGLPNDRFFAVRPEGSVSTLKIQRTERGDSAVYLCASSRDRGEKLFFGSGTQLSVL.

The chain couples TRBV4-1 to TRBJ2-7; 7 bases are shared with TRBD2. This CDR3 spans 15 amino acids. The germline V gene encodes CDR1 MGHRA and CDR2 YSYEKL. J was trimmed by 2 bases and V by 2 bases; bases with no gene match: 6. The CDR3 here is CASSQLADPPYEQYF. DNA for the CDR3: TGCGCCAGCAGCCAACTAGCGGATCCCCCCTACGAGCAGTACTTC.

The CDR3 coding sequence is TGTGCCAGCAGTTTAACCCGGTCCTTAACCTTC. Amino acids: CASSLTRSLTF. The chain is built from TRBV28 and TRBJ1-2; no definite D call. The CDR3 runs 11 residues. Deletions cut 2 bases from V and 14 bases from J, with 12 bases between. CDR1 and CDR2 from the germline V gene are MDHEN and SYDVKM.

The chain carries TRBV5-1 and TRBJ2-5; D gene uncertain. The DNA end lines up better with TRBJ2-7; the J call may be wrong. From germline, CDR1 is SGHRS and CDR2 YFSETQ. The length of the CDR3 is 14 residues. The CDR3 nucleotides are TGCGCCAGCAGCTTGGATCCGAGAAGCTACGAGCAGTACTTC. It codes for CASSLDPRSYEQYF.

The chain carries TRBV2 and TRBJ2-1, with D tentatively TRBD2 (7 bases). CDR3 length: 14 amino acids. Deletions cut 7 bases from V and 9 bases from J, with 19 bases between. Germline CDR1 reads SNHLY; CDR2 reads FYNNEI. The CDR3 is CASTSGGALVEQFF. The CDR3 DNA sequence: TGTGCCAGCACCTCTGGGGGGGCCTTAGTTGAGCAGTTCTTC.

The chain carries TRBV25-1 and TRBJ1-3; no clear D. CDR1 MGHDK and CDR2 SYGVNS come from the germline V gene. Trimming pared 4 bases from V and 4 bases from J, leaving 11 bases between. The CDR3 is 14 amino acids. The CDR3 DNA reads as TGTGCCAGCAGTGTTTCAGGCTTGGGAAACACCATATATTTT. It yields the protein CASSVSGLGNTIYF.

A remark on this clone: Other nucleotide sequences in the sample specify the same CDR3. V gene TRBV27 combines with J gene TRBJ2-1; 10 bases are a match to TRBD2. The CDR3 contains 19 residues. The V gene end was trimmed by 9 bases and the J gene end by 1 base; junction bases not matched to a gene: 18. Germline CDR1 and CDR2: MNHEY and SMNVEV (reference sequence). CDR3 sequence reads: CASSRPGLAGVGSYNEQFF. The CDR3 region has the DNA TGTGCCAGTAGTCGCCCCGGGCTAGCGGGAGTCGGATCCTACAATGAGCAGTTCTTC.

The chain recombines TRBV5-4 with TRBJ2-7, with D perhaps matching TRBD2 (5 bases). The germline CDR1 and CDR2 sequences are SGHNT and YYREEE (reference sequence). This CDR3 contains 16 residues. V shed 10 bases and J shed 4 bases, with 27 bases lying between them. The DNA of the CDR3 is TGTGCCCTCACCCCCTGGGCGAGGGATGCTCATTACGAGCAGTACTTC. Translated, it gives CALTPWARDAHYEQYF. Using reference TRBV5-4 and TRBJ2-7 for the parts outside the CDR3, the full variable domain is ETGVTQSPTHLIKTRGQQVTLRCSSQSGHNTVSWYQQALGQGPQFIFQYYREEENGRGNFPPRFSGLQFPNYSSELNVNALELDDSALYLCALTPWARDAHYEQYFGPGTRLTVT.

The chain uses TRBV5-4 and TRBJ1-2; D is uncertain. The CDR3 has 16 residues. Germline CDR1 SGHNT, CDR2 YYREEE (reference sequence). The germline V and J ends were trimmed by 0 bases and 4 bases, with 16 bases remaining between them. The CDR3 sequence: CASSLAGKAASYGYTF. CDR3 bases: TGTGCCAGCAGCTTGGCTGGGAAAGCGGCCTCCTATGGCTACACCTTC.

The chain combines TRBV15 with TRBJ1-4; 7 positions agree with TRBD1. The CDR3 totals 17 residues. Germline V lookup: CDR1 LNHNV, CDR2 YYDKDF (reference sequence). The J segment lost 0 bases and the V segment lost 3 bases, leaving 7 bases of the junction unmatched. The CDR3 nucleotides read TGTGCCACCAGCAGCCCGGGACAGCCAACAACTAATGAAAAACTGTTTTTT. Amino acid sequence: CATSSPGQPTTNEKLFF.

The gene calls are TRBV11-1 and TRBJ2-7; 9 nucleotides line up with TRBD2. Germline-derived CDR1 and CDR2 are SGHAT and FQDESV (reference sequence). V was pared by 6 bases and J by 6 bases, with 15 bases of the junction left unmatched. This CDR3 has 16 residues. The CDR3 reads CASSPQGVAGEGEQYF. As DNA, the CDR3 is TGTGCCAGCAGTCCTCAGGGGGTAGCGGGAGAAGGCGAGCAGTACTTC. The full variable domain, with the rest looked up from reference TRBV11-1 and TRBJ2-7, is EAEVAQSPRYKITEKSQAVAFWCDPISGHATLYWYRQILGQGPELLVQFQDESVVDDSQLPKDRFSAERLKGVDSTLKIQPAELGDSAMYLCASSPQGVAGEGEQYFGPGTRLTVT.

This rearrangement joins TRBV7-8 to TRBJ1-2, with TRBD1 identical over 10 bases. The length of the CDR3 is 16 residues. The germline gives CDR1 SGHVS, CDR2 FQNEAQ. V trimming: 5 bases; J trimming: 6 bases; junction bases outside the gene matches: 12. CDR3 nucleotides: TGTGCCAGCAGCCTGGGGACAGGGGTGGAGCCTGATGGCTACACCTTC. Protein: CASSLGTGVEPDGYTF.

The chain combines TRBV2 with TRBJ2-1, with D possibly matching TRBD2 (6 bases). V dropped 6 bases and J dropped 0 bases, with 15 bases sitting between them. Germline V CDR1 and CDR2: SNHLY, FYNNEI. The CDR3 has 16 amino acids. The chain's CDR3 is CASRPGGSSSYNEQFF. The CDR3 DNA is TGTGCCAGCAGACCCGGAGGGTCTAGCTCCTACAATGAGCAGTTCTTC.

This sequence joins TRBV30 and TRBJ2-3; 7 nucleotides agree with TRBD2. Germline values: CDR1 GTSNPN, CDR2 SVGIG (reference sequence). The CDR3 has 15 residues. Germline trimming cut 0 bases from V and 0 bases from J; bases unmatched to any gene: 3. The DNA of the CDR3 is TGTGCCTGGAGTGTCGGAGCGGGGAGCACAGATACGCAGTATTTT. It translates to CAWSVGAGSTDTQYF.